This record looks at one TCR beta chain sequence and its context. This record belongs to a study of blood T cell repertoires in COVID-19. Study context: Sources were T cells, B-cell-depleted T cells, or PBMCs; the material itself was cDNA or gDNA.

Germline loops: CDR1 SGHTA, CDR2 FQGNSA. J was trimmed by 4 bases and V by 3 bases; bases with no gene match: 3. The CDR3 sequence is 15 residues long. Original analysis: Reference gene primer amplification in the assay estimated nucleated cell counts. Some clones are missing from TCRdb's copy, which holds only in-frame ones; the method was immunoSEQ multiplex PCR. Clonal size and the V and J genes are those of that table, whereas D and trimming came from the DNA. Found here are 200,000 or so clones, more than 85% of them singletons; the top ten hold around 1.9%. The chain is built from TRBV7-2 and TRBJ2-2, with 9 bases lining up with TRBD2. The clonotype was recovered from a man aged 70 or older with active or convalescent COVID-19. The sample comprised peripheral blood. The CDR3 region is CASSFRGRATGELFF. The CDR3 nucleotides read TGTGCCAGCAGCTTCCGCGGGAGGGCCACCGGGGAGCTGTTTTTT.